This T cell receptor (beta chain) appears in the sequencing data of a study of T-cell reconstitution after alpha-beta-depleted transplantation in children. This clonotype has a handful of counts. Unique molecular identifiers tagged the TCRbeta library. Using its own MiXCR run on the PCR reads, TCRdb lists one record per CDR3 protein. Among some 500,000 distinct CDR3 sequences listed, approximately 29% were seen once. From germline, CDR1 is SQVTM and CDR2 ANQGSEA. V lost 6 bases to trimming and J lost 5 bases, with 7 bases between them. The CDR3 is 10 residues long. This chain joins TRBV29-1 and TRBJ1-1; D is uncertain. This TCR came from a human donor who donated a stem cell graft to a child with aplastic anemia. Source: PBMCs from the stem cell graft donor, taken from the stem cell graft. The CDR3, as DNA: TGCAGCGTCCAGGATACTGAAGCTTTCTTT. Its translation: CSVQDTEAFF.